A single sample gave rise to the 27 T cell receptor beta chains below, sequenced in a study of technical replicates of blood from several donors. Generated by immunoSEQ multiplex PCR, the TCRdb table keeps only in-frame clones and is missing some. The data contain almost 55,000 clones, 94% of them singletons. Sequencing input: T cells isolated from PBMCs. The receptors stem from a human donor in good health.

The chain joins TRBV7-9 to TRBJ2-1; no reliable D call. Germline V gene sequence: CDR1 SEHNR, CDR2 FQNEAQ (reference sequence). V lost 1 base to trimming and J lost 4 bases, with 5 bases between them. The CDR3 covers 13 residues. Here the CDR3 DNA reads TGTGCCAGCAGCTTAGACGGTTACAATGAGCAGTTCTTC. This sequence encodes CASSLDGYNEQFF.

The chain uses TRBV28 and TRBJ1-2; 9 bases fit TRBD1. This CDR3 spans 15 amino acids. The V and J ends lost 5 bases and 2 bases, in that order; junction bases with no gene match: 6. Germline-derived CDR1 and CDR2 are MDHEN and SYDVKM. CDR3 nucleotides: TGTGCCAGCAGTCAAAGGGGACAGGGCAACTATGGCTACACCTTC. This sequence encodes CASSQRGQGNYGYTF.

This chain links TRBV15 with TRBJ2-2, with TRBD1 matching over 8 bases. Germline assignment: CDR1 LNHNV and CDR2 YYDKDF (reference sequence). Unmatched junction bases numbered 6, after V lost 2 bases and J lost 1 base. This CDR3 contains 17 residues. The CDR3 DNA is TGTGCCACCAGCAGATTTCCGGGACAGGAGAACACCGGGGAGCTGTTTTTT. Translation: CATSRFPGQENTGELFF.

This chain connects TRBV7-6 to TRBJ2-7; 7 bases match TRBD2. Trimming cost V 3 bases and J 2 bases; bases outside gene matches: 4. The CDR3 is 14 amino acids. Germline V gives CDR1 SGHVS, CDR2 FNYEAQ. The CDR3 spells CASSFGGTTYEQYF. In DNA, the CDR3 is TGTGCCAGCAGCTTTGGTGGGACTACCTACGAGCAGTACTTC.

The genes are TRBV5-1 and TRBJ1-4; 7 nucleotides agree with TRBD1. CDR3 size: 18 residues. The V and J ends lost 2 bases and 3 bases, in that order; junction bases with no gene match: 13. Per germline, CDR1 SGHRS and CDR2 YFSETQ. The CDR3 spells CASSFYRGGPWANEKLFF. CDR3 DNA: TGCGCCAGCAGCTTCTACAGGGGAGGCCCATGGGCTAATGAAAAACTGTTTTTT.

The chain has TRBV14 and TRBJ2-7; TRBD2 aligns across 10 bases. This CDR3 comprises 15 residues. Germline trimming cut 4 bases from V and 7 bases from J; bases unmatched to any gene: 10. CDR1 and CDR2 (germline): SGHDN, FVKESK. DNA for the CDR3: TGTGCCAGCAGCCGAAGACTAGCGGGCTCTGAGGAGCAGTACTTC. As protein: CASSRRLAGSEEQYF.

The V call is TRBV28, the J call TRBJ2-2, with 9 bases that match TRBD2. The CDR3 runs to 17 residues. Germline lookup yields CDR1 MDHEN and CDR2 SYDVKM. The trim removed 4 bases at V and 7 bases at J, leaving 13 bases unmatched. The CDR3 DNA reads TGTGCCAGCAGTTCCCTCATTAGCGGGAGAGGCATCGGGGAGCTGTTTTTT. This gives the protein CASSSLISGRGIGELFF.

The V and J genes are TRBV5-1 and TRBJ2-1; maybe TRBD1 (5 bases). CDR3 length equals 15 residues. Germline V lookup: CDR1 SGHRS, CDR2 YFSETQ. The germline V and J ends were trimmed by 4 bases and 0 bases, with 11 bases remaining between them. CDR3 nucleotide sequence: TGCGCCAGCAGCCCGGACACCCCCTCCTACAATGAGCAGTTCTTC. Protein product: CASSPDTPSYNEQFF. The full variable domain, its missing parts supplied by reference TRBV5-1 and TRBJ2-1, is KAGVTQTPRYLIKTRGQQVTLSCSPISGHRSVSWYQQTPGQGLQFLFEYFSETQRNKGNFPGRFSGRQFSNSRSEMNVSTLELGDSALYLCASSPDTPSYNEQFFGPGTRLTVL.

The V call is TRBV5-6, the J call TRBJ2-1; perhaps TRBD2 as D (5 bases). The CDR3 has 15 residues. V lost 3 bases, J lost 1 base, and 11 bases lay in between. Per germline, CDR1 SGHDT and CDR2 YYEEEE. Here the CDR3 DNA reads TGTGCCAGCAGCTCAACTAGACATTCCTACAATGAGCAGTTCTTC. Translation gives CASSSTRHSYNEQFF. Variable domain in full (rest from reference TRBV5-6 and TRBJ2-1): DAGVTQSPTHLIKTRGQQVTLRCSPKSGHDTVSWYQQALGQGPQFIFQYYEEEERQRGNFPDRFSGHQFPNYSSELNVNALLLGDSALYLCASSSTRHSYNEQFFGPGTRLTVL.

The chain couples TRBV9 to TRBJ1-4; D perhaps matches TRBD1 (6 bases). The length of the CDR3 is 14 residues. Germline V gene data show CDR1 as SGDLS and CDR2 as YYNGEE. Between the trimmed V and J ends, which lost 3 bases and 6 bases, there was a span of 12 bases. CDR3 in amino acids: CASSGKAGDEKLFF. The CDR3 coding sequence is TGTGCCAGCAGCGGCAAGGCAGGGGATGAAAAACTGTTTTTT.

This clone has a single count. The V gene is TRBV11-2, the J gene TRBJ2-5, with TRBD2 identical over 12 bases. CDR1 SGHAT and CDR2 FQNNGV come from the germline V gene. With 4 bases clipped from V and 5 bases from J, the junction kept 8 bases outside the gene matches. This CDR3 region has 16 residues. CDR3 bases: TGTGCCAGCAGCTACCTCGGACTAGCGGGGACGGAGACCCAGTACTTC. It yields the protein CASSYLGLAGTETQYF. The whole variable domain, filled in from reference TRBV11-2 and TRBJ2-5, reads EAGVAQSPRYKIIEKRQSVAFWCNPISGHATLYWYQQILGQGPKLLIQFQNNGVVDDSQLPKDRFSAERLKGVDSTLKIQPAKLEDSAVYLCASSYLGLAGTETQYFGPGTRLLVL.

The rearrangement uses TRBV28 and TRBJ1-2, with 7 bases lining up with TRBD1. CDR1 and CDR2 from the germline V gene are MDHEN and SYDVKM. V was pared by 6 bases and J by 2 bases, with 3 bases of the junction left unmatched. The CDR3 is made up of 13 amino acids. Here the CDR3 reads CASRQGLNYGYTF. The CDR3 DNA sequence: TGTGCCAGCAGACAGGGGCTGAACTATGGCTACACCTTC.

The V call is TRBV5-4, the J call TRBJ1-5, with 9 bases fitting TRBD1. The trim removed 4 bases at V and 5 bases at J, leaving 7 bases unmatched. Germline CDR1 and CDR2: SGHNT and YYREEE (reference sequence). The CDR3 runs to 15 residues. As DNA, the CDR3 is TGTGCCAGCAGCATGGGACAGGGAAGCGATCAGCCCCAGCATTTT. Translating gives CASSMGQGSDQPQHF.

The genes are TRBV6-5 and TRBJ2-7; 10 bases line up with TRBD2. Germline loops: CDR1 MNHEY, CDR2 SVGAGI. The length of the CDR3 is 15 residues. V trimming: 6 bases; J trimming: 3 bases; junction bases outside the gene matches: 8. This CDR3 is CASSLVGTSVYEQYF. The CDR3 bases are TGTGCCAGCAGCCTAGTCGGGACTAGCGTCTACGAGCAGTACTTC.

The chain combines TRBV15 with TRBJ2-5, with TRBD2 matching 8 bases. This CDR3 region has 17 residues. The V gene end was trimmed by 0 bases and the J gene end by 1 base; junction bases not matched to a gene: 7. The germline CDR1 and CDR2 sequences are LNHNV and YYDKDF (reference sequence). CDR3 nucleotides: TGTGCCACCAGCAGAGAGCTAGCGGGCCCTTCCCAAGAGACCCAGTACTTC. This gives the protein CATSRELAGPSQETQYF.

The chain links TRBV10-3 to TRBJ2-2, with D possibly being TRBD1 (6 bases). From germline, CDR1 is ENHRY and CDR2 SYGVKD. This CDR3 comprises 16 residues. Trimming stripped 3 bases from V and 6 bases from J, with 17 bases between. CDR3 coding DNA: TGTGCCATCAGTGATTACTCAAGGCAGGGGCCCGGGGAGCTGTTTTTT. It translates to CAISDYSRQGPGELFF.

The V call is TRBV11-2, the J call TRBJ1-6, with D unclear. The CDR3 runs to 15 residues. Germline assignment: CDR1 SGHAT and CDR2 FQNNGV. Trimming stripped 1 base from V and 9 bases from J, with 13 bases between. CDR3 in amino acids: CASSLVAPEVSPLHF. CDR3 sequence (DNA): TGTGCCAGCAGCTTAGTTGCCCCCGAGGTTTCACCCCTCCACTTT.

This clone appeared once. The genes are TRBV5-4 and TRBJ2-1; 14 bases line up with TRBD2. Germline CDR1 and CDR2: SGHNT and YYREEE (reference sequence). The CDR3 is made up of 15 amino acids. J gave up 7 bases and V 2 bases, and 2 bases lay outside the gene matches. CDR3 sequence (DNA): TGTGCCAGCAGCTTTGGGACTAGCGGGAGTAATGAGCAGTTCTTC. Translated: CASSFGTSGSNEQFF. Complete variable domain (other parts from reference TRBV5-4 and TRBJ2-1): ETGVTQSPTHLIKTRGQQVTLRCSSQSGHNTVSWYQQALGQGPQFIFQYYREEENGRGNFPPRFSGLQFPNYSSELNVNALELDDSALYLCASSFGTSGSNEQFFGPGTRLTVL.

The chain has TRBV5-1 and TRBJ1-2; the D is unclear. Trimming stripped 3 bases from V and 4 bases from J, with 16 bases between. This CDR3 has 15 residues. The V gene's germline CDR1 is SGHRS and CDR2 YFSETQ. The CDR3 DNA follows: TGCGCCAGCAGCTCAGCGGACGGACCCGGCTATGGCTACACCTTC. Translating gives CASSSADGPGYGYTF.

This clone was seen a few times. The chain employs TRBV7-9 and TRBJ2-2; 10 bases line up with TRBD2. Germline V CDR1 and CDR2: SEHNR, FQNEAQ (reference sequence). The trim removed 6 bases at V and 0 bases at J, leaving 7 bases unmatched. The CDR3 consists of 17 residues. As DNA, the CDR3 is TGTGCCAGCAGTGGTACTAGCGGGAAGTCGAACACCGGGGAGCTGTTTTTT. This translates into CASSGTSGKSNTGELFF. Drawing the rest from reference TRBV7-9 and TRBJ2-2, the complete variable domain is DTGVSQNPRHKITKRGQNVTFRCDPISEHNRLYWYRQTLGQGPEFLTYFQNEAQLEKSRLLSDRFSAERPKGSFSTLEIQRTEQGDSAMYLCASSGTSGKSNTGELFFGEGSRLTVL.

The chain uses TRBV7-6 and TRBJ2-5; D gene ambiguous. This CDR3 region has 13 residues. CDR1 is SGHVS and CDR2 is FNYEAQ in the germline V gene. Trimming pared 4 bases from V and 4 bases from J, leaving 10 bases between. The CDR3 region is CASSYKGGETQYF. CDR3 in DNA: TGTGCCAGCAGCTACAAAGGCGGAGAGACCCAGTACTTC. The whole variable domain, filled in from reference TRBV7-6 and TRBJ2-5, reads GAGVSQSPRYKVTKRGQDVALRCDPISGHVSLYWYRQALGQGPEFLTYFNYEAQQDKSGLPNDRFSAERPEGSISTLTIQRTEQRDSAMYRCASSYKGGETQYFGPGTRLLVL.

This chain joins TRBV5-4 and TRBJ2-2, with 9 bases matching TRBD1. V was pared by 0 bases and J by 5 bases, with 2 bases of the junction left unmatched. This CDR3 is 15 amino acids long. Germline V gives CDR1 SGHNT, CDR2 YYREEE (reference sequence). For the CDR3, the DNA is TGTGCCAGCAGCTTGGTCGGGACAGGGACCGGGGAGCTGTTTTTT. The encoded protein is CASSLVGTGTGELFF.

The V gene is TRBV5-6, the J gene TRBJ2-7, with TRBD2 matching over 9 bases. Germline V gene data show CDR1 as SGHDT and CDR2 as YYEEEE. This CDR3 region has 14 residues. The V gene end was trimmed by 2 bases and the J gene end by 5 bases; junction bases not matched to a gene: 5. The CDR3 nucleotides read TGTGCCAGCAGCTTCACTAGCGGGTGGAACGAGCAGTACTTC. This encodes CASSFTSGWNEQYF.

The V and J genes are TRBV7-2 and TRBJ2-7; 8 bases align to TRBD2. Germline assignment: CDR1 SGHTA and CDR2 FQGNSA. This CDR3 contains 15 residues. V was pared by 0 bases and J by 4 bases, with 5 bases of the junction left unmatched. CDR3 DNA: TGTGCCAGCAGCTTAGCTCAGCGGGAGACGTACGAGCAGTACTTC. Translation: CASSLAQRETYEQYF. Drawing the rest from reference TRBV7-2 and TRBJ2-7, the complete variable domain is GAGVSQSPSNKVTEKGKDVELRCDPISGHTALYWYRQSLGQGLEFLIYFQGNSAPDKSGLPSDRFSAERTGGSVSTLTIQRTQQEDSAVYLCASSLAQRETYEQYFGPGTRLTVT.

The gene calls are TRBV9 and TRBJ2-7, with D maybe TRBD2 (5 bases). V was pared by 2 bases and J by 0 bases, with 9 bases between. This CDR3 is built from 14 residues. Germline V gives CDR1 SGDLS, CDR2 YYNGEE. CDR3 sequence (DNA): TGTGCCAGCAGCGTGACGGGGTTCTCCTACGAGCAGTACTTC. Amino acids: CASSVTGFSYEQYF. The complete variable domain, with remaining parts taken from reference TRBV9 and TRBJ2-7, reads DSGVTQTPKHLITATGQRVTLRCSPRSGDLSVYWYQQSLDQGLQFLIQYYNGEERAKGNILERFSAQQFPDLHSELNLSSLELGDSALYFCASSVTGFSYEQYFGPGTRLTVT.

This clone was counted once. As DNA, the CDR3 is TGTGCCAGCAGCAAACAGGGGGCGAGCTATGGCTACACCTTC. This codes for CASSKQGASYGYTF. This rearrangement joins TRBV5-4 to TRBJ1-2; TRBD1 matches at 9 bases. There are 14 residues in the CDR3. With V trimmed by 4 bases and J by 4 bases, 5 bases remained unmatched. From germline, CDR1 is SGHNT and CDR2 YYREEE (reference sequence).

The chain employs TRBV29-1 and TRBJ1-2; D unresolved. V lost 2 bases and J 7 bases, leaving 11 bases between the germline ends. CDR3 length: 12 residues. CDR1 is SQVTM and CDR2 is ANQGSEA in the germline V gene. The CDR3 protein is CSVELKSGGYTF. CDR3 bases: TGCAGCGTTGAACTCAAAAGCGGTGGCTACACCTTC.